The 27 T cell receptor beta chains given below trace back to one sample, sequenced in a study of T cell responses to AZD1222 COVID-19 vaccine. Repertoires were generated with immunoSEQ multiplex PCR, while TCRdb's copy carries only in-frame clones and drops some. The sample records about 130,000 clones, over 75% being singletons. Sample: peripheral blood, taken 28 days after the second AZD1222 dose. These receptors were taken from an adult who received the AZD1222 COVID-19 vaccine.

The J gene is TRBJ2-7, the V gene TRBV30; possibly TRBD1 for D (5 bases). Trimming took off 5 bases at V and 7 bases at J, with 15 bases between the two ends. The CDR3 is 12 residues long. The germline V gene has CDR1 GTSNPN and CDR2 SVGIG (reference sequence). CDR3 bases: TGTGCCTGGGAAGACAGTGCGAGGGAGCAGTACTTC. Translation: CAWEDSAREQYF.

CDR3 in amino acids: CASRDGAKNIQYF. CDR3 coding DNA: TGTGCCAGCAGGGACGGGGCCAAAAACATTCAGTACTTC. The rearrangement links TRBV27 to TRBJ2-4; D gene ambiguous. There are 13 residues in the CDR3. V was clipped by 6 bases and J by 1 base, with 7 bases between them. Germline-derived CDR1 and CDR2 are MNHEY and SMNVEV (reference sequence).

CDR3 protein: CASSLWKTGLAEETQYF. Here the CDR3 DNA reads TGTGCCAGCAGTTTATGGAAGACGGGACTAGCGGAAGAGACCCAGTACTTC. V usage is TRBV28 and J usage is TRBJ2-5; 11 nucleotides agree with TRBD2. The CDR3 is made up of 17 amino acids. Looked up from germline, CDR1 is MDHEN and CDR2 is SYDVKM. V was clipped by 0 bases and J by 3 bases; unmatched bases: 6.

This chain uses TRBV12-3 or TRBV12-4 with TRBJ2-1; a possible D gene is TRBD1 (6 bases). CDR3 length: 13 residues. Trimming shortened V by 4 bases and J by 4 bases, and 8 bases separated the two germline ends. As DNA, the CDR3 is TGTGCCAGCAGTTCCACAGGGTACAATGAGCAGTTCTTC. This sequence encodes CASSSTGYNEQFF.

The chain employs TRBV11-3 and TRBJ1-2; tentative D call: TRBD1 (6 bases). V was trimmed by 3 bases and J by 8 bases, leaving 10 bases between them. The CDR3 spans 12 residues. Germline loops: CDR1 SGHNT, CDR2 YENEEA. CDR3 coding DNA: TGTGCCAGCAGCTTCCCCGACAGGGGCTACACCTTC. This encodes CASSFPDRGYTF.

The chain combines TRBV5-6 with TRBJ1-6; 9 bases are shared with TRBD1. There are 15 residues in the CDR3. CDR1 and CDR2 from the germline V gene are SGHDT and YYEEEE. V lost 4 bases, J lost 9 bases, and 8 bases stayed unmatched. The CDR3 sequence is CASSMGDRDGSPLHF. CDR3 in DNA: TGTGCCAGCAGCATGGGGGACAGGGACGGTTCACCCCTCCACTTT.

This clone was picked up one time. The J gene is TRBJ1-1, the V gene TRBV3-1 (or the pseudogene TRBV3-2); D is unclear. The CDR3 totals 12 residues. V shed 4 bases and J shed 6 bases, with 9 bases lying between them. Germline V gives CDR1 LGHDT, CDR2 YNNKEL (reference sequence). The CDR3 here is CASSPGLPEAFF. The CDR3 DNA follows: TGTGCCAGCAGCCCAGGACTACCTGAAGCTTTCTTT.

In this sample, this clone turned up once. The chain couples TRBV21-1 to TRBJ1-5. TRBV21-1 is a documented pseudogene. This CDR3 contains 16 residues. The CDR3 spells CASSKGRRNSNQPQHF. The CDR3, as DNA: TGTGCCAGCAGCAAAGGGCGGAGAAATAGCAATCAGCCCCAGCATTTT.

The J gene is TRBJ1-2, the V gene TRBV7-2; perhaps TRBD1 as D (5 bases). The CDR3 has 15 residues. Looked up from germline, CDR1 is SGHTA and CDR2 is FQGNSA. Deletions cut 3 bases from V and 5 bases from J, with 16 bases between. CDR3 sequence: CASSFDRWSPYGYTF. The CDR3 bases are TGTGCCAGCAGCTTCGACAGATGGAGCCCATATGGCTACACCTTC.

The gene calls are TRBV7-9 and TRBJ1-2; D perhaps matches TRBD1 (5 bases). Germline-derived CDR1 and CDR2 are SEHNR and FQNEAQ (reference sequence). V lost 3 bases and J lost 8, with 16 bases in between. The CDR3 covers 14 residues. CDR3 protein: CASSFYPGERGYTF. The CDR3, as DNA: TGTGCCAGCAGCTTTTACCCGGGGGAGAGGGGCTACACCTTC.

The chain joins TRBV11-2 to TRBJ1-4; D remains ambiguous. The CDR3 length is 15 residues. V was shortened by 5 bases and J by 2 bases, with 12 bases between the two germline ends. The V gene's germline CDR1 is SGHAT and CDR2 FQNNGV. CDR3 region: CASSPFMETNEKLFF. The CDR3 nucleotides read TGTGCCAGCAGCCCGTTCATGGAGACTAATGAAAAACTGTTTTTT.

There are a few counts of this clone. The chain uses TRBV29-1 and TRBJ2-1, with 13 bases matching TRBD2. This CDR3 has 14 amino acids. V lost 7 bases and J lost 9; bases outside the gene matches: 9. Germline V lookup: CDR1 SQVTM, CDR2 ANQGSEA. This CDR3 reads CSAQLAGGQSEQFF. The CDR3 DNA reads TGCAGCGCACAACTAGCGGGGGGGCAGAGTGAGCAGTTCTTC.

The chain's CDR3 is CASSKGNRSTDTQYF. CDR3 bases: TGTGCCAGCAGCAAAGGGAACCGGAGCACAGATACGCAGTATTTT. This rearrangement joins TRBV21-1 to TRBJ2-3. TRBV21-1 is given as a pseudogene. The CDR3 consists of 15 residues.

Points on this clone: Germline is not matched at one junction end, which may reflect a read error. This sequence joins TRBV11-2 and TRBJ2-1, with D perhaps TRBD2 (5 bases). The CDR3 has 11 amino acids. Per germline, CDR1 SGHAT and CDR2 FQNNGV. This chain's CDR3 is CASSLGQLTIF. CDR3 DNA: TGTGCCAGCAGCTTAGGCCAGCTGACTATCTTC.

V and J are TRBV4-1 and TRBJ2-7, with a weak D call TRBD1 (6 bases). Germline V CDR1 and CDR2: MGHRA, YSYEKL. The CDR3 totals 13 residues. V lost 4 bases, J lost 6 bases, and 13 bases lay in between. Here the CDR3 reads CASSPFTGIEQYF. The CDR3 DNA is TGCGCCAGCAGCCCCTTCACAGGGATCGAGCAGTACTTC.

The rearrangement links TRBV9 to TRBJ1-1; a weak D match, TRBD1 (5 bases). This CDR3 comprises 15 residues. Germline V gene lookup returns CDR1 SGDLS and CDR2 YYNGEE. V was clipped by 0 bases and J by 5 bases, with 14 bases between them. The CDR3 region has the DNA TGTGCCAGCAGCGTAGGAGGGGCCTTCACGACTGAAGCTTTCTTT. Encoded protein: CASSVGGAFTTEAFF. Complete variable domain (other parts from reference TRBV9 and TRBJ1-1): DSGVTQTPKHLITATGQRVTLRCSPRSGDLSVYWYQQSLDQGLQFLIQYYNGEERAKGNILERFSAQQFPDLHSELNLSSLELGDSALYFCASSVGGAFTTEAFFGQGTRLTVV.

This chain connects TRBV10-3 to TRBJ1-5; the match to TRBD1 covers 7 bases. Losses at the gene ends were 3 bases for V and 4 bases for J; bases not matched to a gene: 3. The V gene's germline CDR1 is ENHRY and CDR2 SYGVKD. The length of the CDR3 is 14 residues. CDR3 nucleotides: TGTGCCATCAGTGATCTGGGACAGAATCAGCCCCAGCATTTT. Its protein is CAISDLGQNQPQHF.

The count of this clone is one. V usage is TRBV4-3 and J usage is TRBJ1-1; 7 nucleotides line up with TRBD1. V dropped 0 bases and J dropped 12; count of bases not matched to a gene: 10. The germline V gene encodes CDR1 LGHNA and CDR2 YSLEER. The CDR3 loop spans 14 amino acids. This CDR3 is CASSQDSGQLKTFF. CDR3 nucleotide sequence: TGCGCCAGCAGCCAAGATTCGGGACAGCTAAAGACTTTCTTT.

This chain links TRBV28 with TRBJ1-6, with TRBD1 identical over 11 bases. Losses at the gene ends were 3 bases for V and 7 bases for J; bases not matched to a gene: 11. The CDR3 sequence is 18 residues long. Germline lookup yields CDR1 MDHEN and CDR2 SYDVKM. The CDR3, as DNA: TGTGCCAGCAGTTTTCAGGACAGGGGGCTAGTACAGAATTCACCCCTCCACTTT. Its translation is CASSFQDRGLVQNSPLHF.

The CDR3 DNA is TGTGCCAGTAACCTCGGGGGGGTCTATGGCTACACCTTC. Protein: CASNLGGVYGYTF. The genes are TRBV7-2 and TRBJ1-2, with TRBD1 as a possible D gene (5 bases). Trimming took 9 bases from V and 4 from J, leaving 15 bases between them. There are 13 residues in the CDR3. CDR1 is SGHTA, CDR2 FQGNSA, per germline.

Notes on this clone: Germline and junction disagree at one end, which may indicate a read error. The chain employs TRBV2 and TRBJ1-1; 9 nucleotides match TRBD1. The germline CDR1 and CDR2 sequences are SNHLY and FYNNEI. The CDR3 runs to 14 residues. CDR3 sequence (DNA): TGTGCCATCCCATCCCCTCCTTTAACAGGGGGCTCCACATTT. Translating it yields CAIPSPPLTGGSTF.

V gene TRBV12-2 combines with J gene TRBJ2-2. TRBV12-2 is a documented pseudogene. The CDR3 is 17 amino acids. CDR3 nucleotide sequence: TGTGCAAGTCGCCGATCAAGGGGGGTTGGGAACACCGGGGAGCTGTTTTTT. As protein: CASRRSRGVGNTGELFF.

This chain joins TRBV5-4 and TRBJ2-3, with 10 bases aligning to TRBD2. J was trimmed by 0 bases and V by 2 bases; bases with no gene match: 3. The CDR3 totals 16 residues. Germline assignment: CDR1 SGHNT and CDR2 YYREEE (reference sequence). CDR3: CASSLRLAGSTDTQYF. The DNA of the CDR3 is TGTGCCAGCAGCTTAAGACTAGCGGGTAGCACAGATACGCAGTATTTT.

The chain couples TRBV7-2 to TRBJ1-2; 9 nucleotides align to TRBD1. This CDR3 region has 14 residues. Germline CDR1 is SGHTA and CDR2 is FQGNSA. Unmatched junction bases numbered 4, after V lost 5 bases and J lost 3 bases. The CDR3 coding sequence is TGTGCCAGCAGCGCCCGGGACAGGGACTATGGCTACACCTTC. It encodes CASSARDRDYGYTF.

The rearrangement joins TRBV29-1 to TRBJ2-1; 15 nucleotides match TRBD2. V dropped 5 bases and J dropped 8; count of bases not matched to a gene: 13. There are 17 residues in the CDR3. From germline, CDR1 is SQVTM and CDR2 ANQGSEA. CDR3 amino acids: CSVKSGTSGRTLDEQFF. The CDR3 DNA follows: TGCAGCGTTAAATCCGGGACTAGCGGGAGGACCCTGGATGAGCAGTTCTTC.

This clone was counted a single time. This chain joins TRBV12-3 or TRBV12-4 and TRBJ1-3, with no clear D. The CDR3 is 13 amino acids. V lost 6 bases to trimming and J lost 6 bases, with 12 bases between them. DNA for the CDR3: TGTGCCAGCAGAGCTCCTCCGGAAAACACCATATATTTT. Amino acids: CASRAPPENTIYF.

This clone was counted once. The rearrangement uses TRBV30 and TRBJ1-1; possibly TRBD1 for D (5 bases). This CDR3 comprises 16 residues. The germline V and J ends were trimmed by 2 bases and 3 bases, with 19 bases remaining between them. From germline, CDR1 is GTSNPN and CDR2 SVGIG (reference sequence). CDR3: CAWSHGGGPPDTEAFF. CDR3 DNA sequence: TGTGCCTGGAGTCATGGGGGGGGTCCGCCGGACACTGAAGCTTTCTTT.